Below, 10 T cell receptor beta chains from the same sample are listed, as sequenced in a study of T cells expressing NK-cell markers. From the 5' RACE reads, TCRdb lists one entry per CDR3 protein and no DNA. The sample has about 260,000 distinct CDR3 sequences. The sample comprised blood T cells: a sorted CD56 or NKG2C T cell subset, CD4+ or CD8+ T cells, or bulk PBMC T cells (not recorded which). The receptor source for this set is a woman between 18 and 69 years old in good health.

V is TRBV7-9 and J is TRBJ2-2; the D call of TRBD1 rests on TCRdb alone, since no DNA is present to check it. CDR3 length: 17 amino acids. Germline V gene lookup returns CDR1 SEHNR and CDR2 FQNEAQ (reference sequence). The CDR3: CASSSDRGLANTGELFF.

This chain connects TRBV18 to TRBJ2-3; TCRdb's D call, TRBD1, is unchecked because there is no DNA. The CDR3 contains 16 residues. Germline V gene data show CDR1 as KGHSH and CDR2 as LQKENI. CDR3 region: CASSPRDGTFPDTQYF. The variable domain in full, with the rest retrieved from reference TRBV18 and TRBJ2-3, is NAGVMQNPRHLVRRRGQEARLRCSPMKGHSHVYWYRQLPEEGLKFMVYLQKENIIDESGMPKERFSAEFPKEGPSILRIQQVVRGDSAAYFCASSPRDGTFPDTQYFGPGTRLTVL.

The chain combines TRBV12-3 or TRBV12-4 with TRBJ1-1; lacking DNA, the TRBD1 call made by TCRdb goes unchecked. This CDR3 contains 13 residues. CDR3 loop: CASSHTGGTEAFF.

The V and J genes are TRBV5-1 and TRBJ2-5; with no DNA, the TCRdb D assignment of TRBD1 cannot be verified. CDR1 is SGHRS, CDR2 YFSETQ, per germline. The CDR3 is 16 residues long. CDR3 region: CASSHAHRGRKETQYF.

This sequence joins TRBV28 and TRBJ2-7; checking the TCRdb D call of TRBD1 is not possible without DNA. From germline, CDR1 is MDHEN and CDR2 SYDVKM. This CDR3 contains 15 residues. This CDR3 is CASSLGSRSSYEQYF.

J is TRBJ2-7 and V is TRBV4-3; no DNA is available, so the TRBD1 call from TCRdb remains unchecked. The CDR3 loop spans 15 amino acids. Germline assignment: CDR1 LGHNA and CDR2 YSLEER. The CDR3 reads CASSPTPGPYGEQYF.

The V call is TRBV10-3, the J call TRBJ1-1; as DNA is missing, the TRBD1 call by TCRdb cannot be tested. The V gene's germline CDR1 is ENHRY and CDR2 SYGVKD. This CDR3 comprises 14 residues. CDR3 loop: CAISGQGGVTEAFF.

The V call is TRBV9, the J call TRBJ2-1. Germline V gives CDR1 SGDLS, CDR2 YYNGEE. There are 11 residues in the CDR3. The CDR3 loop reads CASSDLGEQFF. The whole variable domain, remainder taken from reference TRBV9 and TRBJ2-1, is DSGVTQTPKHLITATGQRVTLRCSPRSGDLSVYWYQQSLDQGLQFLIQYYNGEERAKGNILERFSAQQFPDLHSELNLSSLELGDSALYFCASSDLGEQFFGPGTRLTVL.

The rearrangement uses TRBV6-2 or TRBV6-3 and TRBJ2-3; TCRdb reports TRBD1, a call that lacks DNA to check it against. The CDR3 spans 15 residues. Germline CDR1 MNHEY, CDR2 SVGEGT. The CDR3 loop is CASSYEGLSTDTQYF.

V is TRBV18 and J is TRBJ2-1. The length of the CDR3 is 15 residues. Germline CDR1 reads KGHSH; CDR2 reads LQKENI. The CDR3 loop reads CASSPQQLGNHEQFF. Based on the CDR3 plus reference TRBV18 and TRBJ2-1, the full variable domain is NAGVMQNPRHLVRRRGQEARLRCSPMKGHSHVYWYRQLPEEGLKFMVYLQKENIIDESGMPKERFSAEFPKEGPSILRIQQVVRGDSAAYFCASSPQQLGNHEQFFGPGTRLTVL.